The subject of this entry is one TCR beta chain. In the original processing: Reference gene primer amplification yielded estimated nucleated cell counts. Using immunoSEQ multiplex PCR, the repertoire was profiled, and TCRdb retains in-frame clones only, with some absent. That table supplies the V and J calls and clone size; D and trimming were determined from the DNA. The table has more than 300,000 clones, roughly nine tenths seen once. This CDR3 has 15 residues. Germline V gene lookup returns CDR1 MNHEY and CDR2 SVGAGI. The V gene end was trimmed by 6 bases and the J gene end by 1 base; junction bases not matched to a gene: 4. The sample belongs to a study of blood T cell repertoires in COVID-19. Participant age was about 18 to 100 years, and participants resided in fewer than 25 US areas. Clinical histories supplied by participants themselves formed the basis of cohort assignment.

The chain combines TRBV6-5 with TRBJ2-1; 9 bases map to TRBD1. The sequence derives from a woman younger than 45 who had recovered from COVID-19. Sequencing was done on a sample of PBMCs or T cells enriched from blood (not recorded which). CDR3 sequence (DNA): TGTGCCAGCAGGTCACAGGGGGCGTCCTACAATGAGCAGTTCTTC. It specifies CASRSQGASYNEQFF.